This record concerns one T cell receptor beta chain sequence. Its antigen is undetermined. This sample stems from a study of CD8+ T cells in alopecia areata. As for the study in general: It was oral tofacitinib, at 5 to 10 mg twice daily, that treated patients received.

Lesional scalp punch biopsies and peripheral blood were collected from alopecia areata patients. There are 15 residues in the CDR3. Germline CDR1 reads SQVTM; CDR2 reads ANQGSEA. With V trimmed by 8 bases and J by 8 bases, 12 bases remained unmatched. Study-wide findings and caveats: In lesional scalp, particularly from alopecia totalis/universalis, clonality was higher than in normal scalp. Shared TCR sequences were less clear between patients than in mice, possibly partly from HLA diversity.

RNA extraction and reverse transcription yielded cDNA as sequencing template. Here immunoSEQ multiplex PCR was the method, and the copy in TCRdb shows in-frame clones only, minus some. Among hundreds of thousands of clones listed, 67% were seen once. The clonotype was recovered from a human donor with alopecia areata. V and J are TRBV29-1 and TRBJ1-6, with TRBD1 matching over 10 bases. Sequenced material: CD4+ T cells sorted from blood, taken at week 0. The CDR3 DNA reads as TGCAGCTGGGACAGGGGACACTCGAGGCATTCACCCCTCCACTTT. Amino acid sequence: CSWDRGHSRHSPLHF.